This note documents a single TCR beta chain sequence. Its target is unknown. The junction shows a germline mismatch at one end, possibly a read error. Template material for amplifying TCR beta CDR3 regions consisted of RNA transcripts. First-round RT-PCR of the TCR CDR3 relied on the HTBI primer set. TCRdb called the multiplex PCR reads again in MiXCR, with one record for every CDR3 protein. The sample carries around 500,000 distinct CDR3 sequences, 15% to 20% recorded once. Exclusion followed for patients with uncontrolled infection, other autoimmune disease, pregnancy or lactation. The germline V gene has CDR1 SGHRS and CDR2 YFSETQ. CDR3 size: 16 residues. The data derive from a study of T cells in Graves' hyperthyroidism and ophthalmopathy. General observations from the study: The model made its ophthalmopathy prediction, and onset followed a median about 6.8 months later.

The chain is built from TRBV5-1 and TRBJ1-1; TRBD1 matches at 7 bases. The sequencing sample was made of blood. This TCR derives from a woman aged 25 to 39 with Graves' ophthalmopathy. CDR3 nucleotides: TGTGCCAGCAGCTTGGATAGAGCGGCAGGGGGCACTGAAGCTTTCTTT. This sequence encodes CASSLDRAAGGTEAFF.